The T cell receptor (beta chain) described here comes from a study of CD4+ T cells in melanoma. Study-level findings and limits: Diverse differentiation states were reported for melanoma neoantigen-specific CD4+ T cells.

Concerning this clone itself: The antigen is undetermined.

Sequenced by immunoSEQ multiplex PCR; TCRdb stores in-frame clones only, minus some. The sample carries about 50,000 clones, approximately 89% recorded once. This CDR3 is built from 15 residues. Germline assignment: CDR1 MDHEN and CDR2 SYDVKM. Trimming at V came to 4 bases and at J to 1 base, leaving 7 bases not matched to a gene. The clonotype comes from a human donor with melanoma. Sequencing was carried out using peripheral blood. The V and J genes are TRBV28 and TRBJ2-7, with TRBD1 matching over 7 bases. CDR3 DNA: TGTGCCAGCAGTTGGGGACAGTCGCCTTCCTACGAGCAGTACTTC. Its translation is CASSWGQSPSYEQYF.